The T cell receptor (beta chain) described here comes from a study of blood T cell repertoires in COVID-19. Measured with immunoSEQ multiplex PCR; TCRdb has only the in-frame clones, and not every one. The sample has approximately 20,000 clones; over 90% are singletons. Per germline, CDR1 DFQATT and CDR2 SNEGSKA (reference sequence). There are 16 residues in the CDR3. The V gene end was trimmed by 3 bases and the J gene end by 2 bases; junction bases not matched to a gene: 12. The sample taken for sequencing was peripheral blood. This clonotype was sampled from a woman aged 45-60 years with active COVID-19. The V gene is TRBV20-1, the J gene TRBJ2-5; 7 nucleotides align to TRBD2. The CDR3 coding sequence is TGCAGTGCTAGTGTAGCGGGTAACCAAAATCAAGAGACCCAGTACTTC. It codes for CSASVAGNQNQETQYF.